The next 7 T cell receptor beta chains were all read from a single sample in a study of blood T cell repertoires in COVID-19. Produced via immunoSEQ multiplex PCR; TCRdb's table is partial and in-frame only. The profile shows approximately 150,000 clones, about 90% of them singletons. Sequences were obtained from peripheral blood. The origin of the receptors is a woman aged 60-75 years with active or convalescent COVID-19.

This rearrangement joins TRBV19 to TRBJ2-5, with D unresolved. Trimming removed 1 base from V and 7 bases from J, with 4 bases in between. Germline loops: CDR1 LNHDA, CDR2 SQIVND (reference sequence). The CDR3 is 11 amino acids. The CDR3 DNA follows: TGTGCCAGTAGTATAGGAGGGACCCAGTACTTC. Translation: CASSIGGTQYF.

The V call is TRBV2, the J call TRBJ1-1, with D maybe TRBD1 (5 bases). V shed 8 bases and J shed 2 bases, with 12 bases lying between them. Per the germline V gene, CDR1 is SNHLY and CDR2 is FYNNEI. This CDR3 has 13 amino acids. CDR3 in amino acids: CASAGQVNTEAFF. Written as DNA, the CDR3 is TGTGCCAGCGCGGGGCAGGTCAACACTGAAGCTTTCTTT. The whole variable domain, filled in from reference TRBV2 and TRBJ1-1, reads EPEVTQTPSHQVTQMGQEVILRCVPISNHLYFYWYRQILGQKVEFLVSFYNNEISEKSEIFDDQFSVERPDGSNFTLKIRSTKLEDSAMYFCASAGQVNTEAFFGQGTRLTVV.

The V and J genes are TRBV10-2 and TRBJ1-3; tentative D call: TRBD1 (5 bases). CDR3 size: 12 residues. V lost 0 bases, J lost 10 bases, and 7 bases lay in between. Looked up from germline, CDR1 is WSHSY and CDR2 is SAAADI. The CDR3 nucleotides are TGCGCCAGCAGTGAGTCGGGGGGGACCATATATTTT. Protein product: CASSESGGTIYF.

The chain links TRBV7-9 to TRBJ1-4; 12 positions agree with TRBD1. Unmatched junction bases numbered 6, after V lost 5 bases and J lost 8 bases. The CDR3 extends over 15 amino acids. CDR1 and CDR2 (germline): SEHNR, FQNEAQ (reference sequence). The CDR3 DNA reads TGTGCCAGCAGCCCCGGGACAGGGGGCTCCGAAAAACTGTTTTTT. This encodes CASSPGTGGSEKLFF.

The rearrangement links TRBV9 to TRBJ1-2; TRBD1 aligns across 7 bases. With V trimmed by 7 bases and J by 0 bases, 12 bases remained unmatched. Germline V gives CDR1 SGDLS, CDR2 YYNGEE. This CDR3 spans 16 amino acids. The chain's CDR3 is CASAGGGQNANYGYTF. The CDR3 DNA reads TGTGCCAGCGCCGGAGGGGGACAGAACGCTAACTATGGCTACACCTTC.

The chain joins TRBV15 to TRBJ1-3, with a tentative D call TRBD1 (6 bases). The V and J ends lost 0 bases and 5 bases respectively, with 14 bases between them. Germline V gene lookup returns CDR1 LNHNV and CDR2 YYDKDF (reference sequence). The CDR3 is 16 amino acids. This chain's CDR3 is CATSRDPGAVRNTIYF. The CDR3 nucleotides read TGTGCCACCAGCAGAGATCCAGGGGCAGTCAGAAACACCATATATTTT.

The chain has TRBV6-5 and TRBJ1-5; TRBD1 might be the D (5 bases). Germline CDR1 reads MNHEY; CDR2 reads SVGAGI. The V end was cut by 9 bases, the J end by 6 bases, with 12 bases between. The length of the CDR3 is 12 residues. The CDR3 nucleotides read TGTGCCAGTTATGGGGCTGGTCAGCCCCAGCATTTT. Its protein is CASYGAGQPQHF.